These 14 T cell receptor beta chains originate from one sample sequenced in a study of OX40 agonist ivuxolimab in advanced cancers. The method was immunoSEQ multiplex PCR; TCRdb's version includes in-frame clones alone and lacks a portion of them. This sample carries roughly 60,000 clones, about 89% of them seen once, and the ten largest clones take about 14%. This sample comprised CD4+ or CD8+ T cells sorted from blood, obtained in a trial of the OX40 agonist ivuxolimab. The receptor source for this set is an adult with an advanced solid tumor such as melanoma, head and neck, liver or kidney cancer.

The chain is built from TRBV7-2 and TRBJ1-4, with 8 nucleotides matching TRBD1. CDR1 and CDR2 from the germline V gene are SGHTA and FQGNSA. The CDR3 has 13 amino acids. Trimming at V came to 5 bases and at J to 8 bases, leaving 4 bases not matched to a gene. CDR3 loop: CASSQGAGEKLFF. The CDR3 DNA reads as TGTGCCAGCAGCCAGGGGGCTGGCGAAAAACTGTTTTTT.

The CDR3 spells CATPLAESSYNEQFF. As DNA, the CDR3 is TGTGCCACCCCCTTAGCGGAAAGCTCCTACAATGAGCAGTTCTTC. The chain couples TRBV15 to TRBJ2-1; TRBD2 is a possible D gene (6 bases). V was shortened by 8 bases and J by 0 bases, with 14 bases between the two germline ends. Germline V gene lookup returns CDR1 LNHNV and CDR2 YYDKDF (reference sequence). CDR3 length equals 15 residues.

The CDR3 DNA sequence: TGCGCCAGCAGCCAAGACCCCCTGACAGGGCCCTCTGGCTACACCTTC. Amino acid sequence: CASSQDPLTGPSGYTF. The chain joins TRBV4-3 to TRBJ1-2; 7 positions match TRBD1. The CDR3 sequence is 16 residues long. V was pared by 0 bases and J by 7 bases, with 11 bases of the junction left unmatched. The germline CDR1 and CDR2 sequences are LGHNA and YSLEER.

The chain has TRBV5-1 and TRBJ2-3, with D unresolved. The ends were cut back, 0 bases at V and 3 bases at J, with 11 bases in the middle. Germline V lookup: CDR1 SGHRS, CDR2 YFSETQ. The CDR3 consists of 15 residues. The CDR3 region is CASSLAVHETDTQYF. The CDR3 nucleotides are TGCGCCAGCAGCTTGGCTGTGCACGAGACAGATACGCAGTATTTT.

V gene TRBV11-3 combines with J gene TRBJ2-5, with 7 bases lining up with TRBD2. Losses at the gene ends were 5 bases for V and 1 base for J; bases not matched to a gene: 7. This CDR3 region has 15 residues. The germline V gene encodes CDR1 SGHNT and CDR2 YENEEA. The CDR3 region is CASSPLAGSQETQYF. In nucleotides, the CDR3 is TGTGCCAGCAGCCCCTTAGCGGGTAGCCAAGAGACCCAGTACTTC.

This chain joins TRBV5-6 and TRBJ2-7; 7 bases fit TRBD1. The germline gives CDR1 SGHDT, CDR2 YYEEEE. V lost 4 bases and J lost 6; bases outside the gene matches: 7. The length of the CDR3 is 13 residues. The CDR3 DNA reads as TGTGCCAGCAGCCCAAGGGGGCTGAGCGAGCAGTACTTC. Translated: CASSPRGLSEQYF.

The rearrangement uses TRBV6-5 and TRBJ1-2; a weak D match, TRBD1 (6 bases). V was clipped by 10 bases and J by 8 bases, with 11 bases between them. CDR1 and CDR2 from the germline V gene are MNHEY and SVGAGI. The CDR3 length is 10 residues. The DNA of the CDR3 is TGTGCCACCTACAGGGACGGCTACACCTTC. It yields the protein CATYRDGYTF.

The genes are TRBV27 and TRBJ2-7; the match to TRBD2 covers 8 bases. Germline V gives CDR1 MNHEY, CDR2 SMNVEV (reference sequence). This CDR3 region has 18 residues. With V trimmed by 2 bases and J by 5 bases, 17 bases remained unmatched. As DNA, the CDR3 is TGTGCCAGCAGTTTAGGACACTTGTTCGGGAGGGAAGGGGACGAGCAGTACTTC. This codes for CASSLGHLFGREGDEQYF.

This clone showed up just once. The chain recombines TRBV29-1 with TRBJ2-5, with 9 bases matching TRBD1. V shed 6 bases, J shed 4 bases, and the junction held 6 bases outside the gene matches. CDR1 and CDR2 from the germline V gene are SQVTM and ANQGSEA. This CDR3 is built from 13 residues. CDR3 region: CSVEQGARETQYF. CDR3 sequence (DNA): TGCAGCGTGGAACAGGGGGCGAGAGAGACCCAGTACTTC.

The rearrangement links TRBV27 to TRBJ2-3; D gene uncertain. The CDR3 runs to 11 residues. Trimming removed 3 bases at V and 5 bases at J, with 3 bases between. The germline V gene has CDR1 MNHEY and CDR2 SMNVEV (reference sequence). The CDR3 sequence is CASSLEDTQYF. The CDR3 DNA sequence: TGTGCCAGCAGTTTGGAAGATACGCAGTATTTT.

The chain combines TRBV7-2 with TRBJ1-5; D may be TRBD1 (6 bases). Germline loops: CDR1 SGHTA, CDR2 FQGNSA. V shed 3 bases and J shed 0 bases, with 6 bases lying between them. This CDR3 is built from 14 residues. CDR3 nucleotide sequence: TGTGCCAGCAGCTTGGACAGTAGCAATCAGCCCCAGCATTTT. This translates into CASSLDSSNQPQHF.

Regarding this clone: The germline gene is not matched at one end of the junction; a read error may be the cause. This rearrangement joins TRBV5-6 to TRBJ1-3; D is unclear. This CDR3 contains 14 residues. Germline CDR1 reads SGHDT; CDR2 reads YYEEEE. CDR3 bases: TGTGCGAGCAGGCGGGCCGGCTCTGGAAACACCATATATTTT. Its protein is CASRRAGSGNTIYF. Together with reference TRBV5-6 and TRBJ1-3, the CDR3 gives the full variable domain: DAGVTQSPTHLIKTRGQQVTLRCSPKSGHDTVSWYQQALGQGPQFIFQYYEEEERQRGNFPDRFSGHQFPNYSSELNVNALLLGDSALYLCASRRAGSGNTIYFGEGSWLTVV.

Only one count was recorded for this clone. This chain joins TRBV10-3 and TRBJ2-1, with 14 bases aligning to TRBD2. Looked up from germline, CDR1 is ENHRY and CDR2 is SYGVKD. Unmatched junction bases numbered 8, after V lost 2 bases and J lost 11 bases. The CDR3 spans 16 residues. The CDR3 DNA sequence: TGTGCCATCAGTGAGCCCAGGGGACTAGCGGGAGCAAAGCAGTTCTTC. Amino acids: CAISEPRGLAGAKQFF.

The DNA of the CDR3 is TGTGCCAGCAGCCTCTTCGAAGGGTTCCAAGAGACCCAGTACTTC. Translating gives CASSLFEGFQETQYF. The rearrangement uses TRBV14 and TRBJ2-5; D is ambiguous. CDR1 is SGHDN and CDR2 is FVKESK in the germline V gene. V was trimmed by 4 bases and J by 1 base, leaving 13 bases between them. There are 15 residues in the CDR3.